This T cell receptor beta chain was recovered during a study of blood T cell repertoires in COVID-19 (TCRdb year 2020). Regarding the complete study: The collaborator samples originated in the United States, Italy and Spain and spanned the acute and convalescent phases of COVID-19. The repertoires were released in a freely available public database intended as a resource for research on the immune response to SARS-CoV-2. The dataset comprised deeply sampled blood TCRbeta repertoires from subjects exposed to, actively infected with, or recovered from COVID-19. Samples came from the ongoing ImmuneRACE study (first 160 participants) plus 1,254 subjects from 6 global collaborators. The prospective study material was composed of cDNA or gDNA derived from T cells, B-cell-depleted T cells, or PBMCs. A de-identified subject ID, COVID-19 status, age in years and sex were almost always included in the sample metadata. HLA class I and class II types, where available, came from metadata supplied by the sample provider rather than from assay-based typing. Overall study results and their limits: The amount of clinical and demographic metadata varied by source and participant and was provided uncurated.

There are 13 amino acids in the CDR3, from cysteine to phenylalanine inclusive. Only the CDR3 DNA stays, 39 bases, in frame from base 1. Taken from the germline V gene, the CDR1 and CDR2 loops are MNHEY and SVGAGI. V is reduced by 4 bases and J by 8 bases, leaving a spacing of 14 bases between them. Each collaborating institution followed its own protocols to collect whole blood in K2EDTA tubes. For TCRbeta analysis, collaborators shipped samples in one of three forms: frozen whole blood, isolated PBMCs, or DNA extracted from either of those sample types. The immunoSEQ Assay, a bias-controlled multiplex PCR, was used to amplify TCRbeta CDR3 regions from genomic DNA. Under the source paper's analysis protocol: The number of nucleated cells in each sample was estimated from the amplification of reference gene primers within the assay. To quantify the absolute abundance of each unique TCRbeta CDR3 rearrangement, sequence reads were collapsed and filtered. For each sample, productive Simpson clonality was calculated as the square root of Simpson's diversity index over productive rearrangements. TCRdb provides this immuneACCESS table in a form limited to in-frame rearrangements. Some clones are lacking; in checked studies, under half of them reflect an unresolved V gene, and why the rest are absent is not known. V, J and clone size are taken as reported in that table, and D and trimming were inferred from the DNA itself. This sample has about 50,000 clones in its table, and around three quarters of those were observed once. The top ten clonotypes cover under 30% of the sample.

To note about this clone: The antigen it recognizes is unknown. Per-nucleotide qualities are absent, and no much larger clonotype sits a single base away.

Material for sequencing was peripheral blood. The receptor was isolated from a man between 65 and 80 years old with acute or convalescent COVID-19. The chain uses TRBV6-5 and TRBJ1-2; the D segment cannot be called with confidence. The sequenced DNA is TGTGCCAGCAGTTTTGAGGCGGCCCAAGGCTACACCTTC. Its protein product is CASSFEAAQGYTF.